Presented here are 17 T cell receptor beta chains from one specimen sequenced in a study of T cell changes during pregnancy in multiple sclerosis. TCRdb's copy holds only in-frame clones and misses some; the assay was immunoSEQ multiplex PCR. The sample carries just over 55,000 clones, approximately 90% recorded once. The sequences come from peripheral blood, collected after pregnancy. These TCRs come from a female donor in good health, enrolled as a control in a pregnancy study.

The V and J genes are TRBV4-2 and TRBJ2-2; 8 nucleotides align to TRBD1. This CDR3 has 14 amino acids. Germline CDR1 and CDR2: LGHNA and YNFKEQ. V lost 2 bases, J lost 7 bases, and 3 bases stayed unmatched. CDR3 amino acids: CASSQQGAVGELFF. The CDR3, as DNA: TGTGCCAGCAGCCAACAGGGGGCGGTCGGGGAGCTGTTTTTT.

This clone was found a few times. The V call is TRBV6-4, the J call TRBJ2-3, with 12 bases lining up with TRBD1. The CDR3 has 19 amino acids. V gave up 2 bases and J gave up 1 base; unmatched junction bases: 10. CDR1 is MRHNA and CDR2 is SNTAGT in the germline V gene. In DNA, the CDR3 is TGTGCCAGCAGTGACACAGGTCCCGGGACAGGGGGCCGCACAGATACGCAGTATTTT. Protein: CASSDTGPGTGGRTDTQYF.

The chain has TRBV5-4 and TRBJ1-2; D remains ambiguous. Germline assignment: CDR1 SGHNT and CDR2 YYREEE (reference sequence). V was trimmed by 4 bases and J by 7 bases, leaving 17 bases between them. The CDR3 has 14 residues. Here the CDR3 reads CASSGGPSKGGYTF. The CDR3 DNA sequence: TGTGCCAGCAGCGGAGGGCCGTCGAAAGGTGGCTACACCTTC.

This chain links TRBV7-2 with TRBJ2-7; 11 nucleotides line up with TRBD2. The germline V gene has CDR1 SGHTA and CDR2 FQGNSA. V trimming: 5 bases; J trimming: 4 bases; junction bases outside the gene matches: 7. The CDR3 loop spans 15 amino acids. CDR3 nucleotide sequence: TGTGCCAGCAGCCCTATAGCGGGAGGGCCGTACGAGCAGTACTTC. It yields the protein CASSPIAGGPYEQYF.

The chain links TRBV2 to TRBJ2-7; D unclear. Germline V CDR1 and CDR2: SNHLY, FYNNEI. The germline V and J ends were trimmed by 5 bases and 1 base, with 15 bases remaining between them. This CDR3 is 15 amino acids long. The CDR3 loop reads CASSLTFLRSYEQYF. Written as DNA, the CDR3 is TGTGCCAGCAGTCTCACCTTCCTGCGATCCTACGAGCAGTACTTC.

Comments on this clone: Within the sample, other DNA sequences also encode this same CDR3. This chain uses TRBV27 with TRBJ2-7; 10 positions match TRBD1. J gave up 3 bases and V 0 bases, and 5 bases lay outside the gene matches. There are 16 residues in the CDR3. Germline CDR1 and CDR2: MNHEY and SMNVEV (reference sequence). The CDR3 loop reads CASSLSRRDRGYEQYF. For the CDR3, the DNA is TGTGCCAGCAGTTTATCTCGCCGGGACAGGGGCTACGAGCAGTACTTC.

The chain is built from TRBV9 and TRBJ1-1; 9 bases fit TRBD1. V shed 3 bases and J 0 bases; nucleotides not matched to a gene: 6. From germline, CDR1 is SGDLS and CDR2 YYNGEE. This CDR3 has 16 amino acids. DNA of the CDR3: TGTGCCAGCAGCGCCAGACAGGGGGAGATGAACACTGAAGCTTTCTTT. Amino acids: CASSARQGEMNTEAFF.

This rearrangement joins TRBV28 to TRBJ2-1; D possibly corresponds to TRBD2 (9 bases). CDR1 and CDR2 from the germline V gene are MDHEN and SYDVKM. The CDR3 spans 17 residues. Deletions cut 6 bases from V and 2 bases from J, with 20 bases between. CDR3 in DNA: TGTGCCAGCAGCACTCAGGGGGCGGGAGGGCCCTACAATGAGCAGTTCTTC. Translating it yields CASSTQGAGGPYNEQFF.

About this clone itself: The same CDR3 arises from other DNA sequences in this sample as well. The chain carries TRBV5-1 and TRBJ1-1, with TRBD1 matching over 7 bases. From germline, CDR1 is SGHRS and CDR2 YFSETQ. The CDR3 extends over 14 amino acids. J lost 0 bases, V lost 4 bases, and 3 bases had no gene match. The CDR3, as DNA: TGCGCCAGCAGCCTGGACAGGATGAACACTGAAGCTTTCTTT. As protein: CASSLDRMNTEAFF.

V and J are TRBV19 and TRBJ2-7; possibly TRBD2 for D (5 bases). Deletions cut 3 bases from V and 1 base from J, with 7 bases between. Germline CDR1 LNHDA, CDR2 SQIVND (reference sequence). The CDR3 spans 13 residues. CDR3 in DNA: TGTGCCAGTAGTATGGACTTTTCCTACGAGCAGTACTTC. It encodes CASSMDFSYEQYF. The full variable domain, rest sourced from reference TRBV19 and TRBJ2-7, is DGGITQSPKYLFRKEGQNVTLSCEQNLNHDAMYWYRQDPGQGLRLIYYSQIVNDFQKGDIAEGYSVSREKKESFPLTVTSAQKNPTAFYLCASSMDFSYEQYFGPGTRLTVT.

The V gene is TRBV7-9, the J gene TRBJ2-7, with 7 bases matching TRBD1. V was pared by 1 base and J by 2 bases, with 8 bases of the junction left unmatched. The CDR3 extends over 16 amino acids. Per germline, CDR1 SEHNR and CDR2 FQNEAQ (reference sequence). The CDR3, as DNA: TGTGCCAGCAGCTTAGGAAGACAGGGTCAAACCTACGAGCAGTACTTC. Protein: CASSLGRQGQTYEQYF.

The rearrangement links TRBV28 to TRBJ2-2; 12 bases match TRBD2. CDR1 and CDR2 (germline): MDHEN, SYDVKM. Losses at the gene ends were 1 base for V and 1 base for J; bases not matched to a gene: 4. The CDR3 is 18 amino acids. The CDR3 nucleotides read TGTGCCAGCAGTTTATCTAGCGGGAGGGCCAGGAACACCGGGGAGCTGTTTTTT. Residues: CASSLSSGRARNTGELFF.

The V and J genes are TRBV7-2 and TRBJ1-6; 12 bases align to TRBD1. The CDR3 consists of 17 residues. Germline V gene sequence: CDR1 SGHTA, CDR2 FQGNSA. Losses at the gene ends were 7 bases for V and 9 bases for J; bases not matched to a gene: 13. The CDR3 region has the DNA TGTGCCAGCACCTTTTCGGAAGGGACAGGGGGCCCTTCACCCCTCCACTTT. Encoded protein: CASTFSEGTGGPSPLHF.

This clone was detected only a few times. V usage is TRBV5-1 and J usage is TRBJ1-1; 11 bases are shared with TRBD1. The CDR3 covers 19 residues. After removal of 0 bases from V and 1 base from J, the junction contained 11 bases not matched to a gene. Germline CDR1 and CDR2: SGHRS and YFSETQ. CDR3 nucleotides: TGCGCCAGCAGCTTGGGGGACAGGGGGACGATCATTACGAACACTGAAGCTTTCTTT. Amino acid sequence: CASSLGDRGTIITNTEAFF.

DNA of the CDR3: TGCGCCAGCAGCTTGAGTATGTCGGTTCAAGAGACCCAGTACTTC. It is translated as CASSLSMSVQETQYF. The chain couples TRBV5-1 to TRBJ2-5, with D uncertain. The length of the CDR3 is 15 residues. Per the germline V gene, CDR1 is SGHRS and CDR2 is YFSETQ. The V end lost 1 base, the J end lost 2 bases, and 12 bases lay between the germline ends.

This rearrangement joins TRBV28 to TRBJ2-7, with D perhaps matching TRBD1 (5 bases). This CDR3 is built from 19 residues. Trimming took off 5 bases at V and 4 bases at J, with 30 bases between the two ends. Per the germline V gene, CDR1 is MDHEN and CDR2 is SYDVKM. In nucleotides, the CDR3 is TGTGCCAGCAGTGTCATGGTATCCGTCTCCTCTTGGGGCTTTTACGAGCAGTACTTC. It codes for CASSVMVSVSSWGFYEQYF.

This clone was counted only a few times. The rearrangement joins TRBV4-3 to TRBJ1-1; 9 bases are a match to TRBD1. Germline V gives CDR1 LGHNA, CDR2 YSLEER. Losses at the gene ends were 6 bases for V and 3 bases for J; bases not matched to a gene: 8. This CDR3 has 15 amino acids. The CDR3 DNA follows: TGCGCCAGCAGTTTAGGGACAGGGAGGGACACTGAAGCTTTCTTT. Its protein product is CASSLGTGRDTEAFF.